These 7 T cell receptor beta chains were sequenced from one sample in a study of blood T cell repertoires in COVID-19. Sequencing used immunoSEQ multiplex PCR; TCRdb keeps in-frame clones, though not all of them. The sample lists about 210,000 clones, around 88% seen once, with 1.5% in the top ten. The sequencing input was peripheral blood. Receptors were obtained from a man between 18 and 35 years old with active or convalescent COVID-19.

Turning to this clone: An end of the junction differs from the germline gene, which may be a read error. J is TRBJ2-3 and V is TRBV5-1, with a weak D call TRBD2 (6 bases). The CDR3 extends over 15 amino acids. The germline V gene has CDR1 SGHRS and CDR2 YFSETQ. In DNA form, the CDR3 reads TGCGCCAACAGCGAGGGGACTGCAGGCACAGATACGCAGTATTTT. Translated, it gives CANSEGTAGTDTQYF.

This chain uses TRBV7-8 with TRBJ2-7; D is perhaps TRBD2 (5 bases). The germline V gene has CDR1 SGHVS and CDR2 FQNEAQ. Trimming cost V 5 bases and J 0 bases, with 14 bases left between them. The CDR3 covers 15 residues. DNA for the CDR3: TGTGCCAGCAGCCCGAGGGCTAAGCTCTCCTACGAGCAGTACTTC. Amino acid sequence: CASSPRAKLSYEQYF.

The genes are TRBV5-1 and TRBJ2-7; TRBD1 matches at 7 bases. The V gene end was trimmed by 4 bases and the J gene end by 0 bases; junction bases not matched to a gene: 7. This CDR3 is built from 15 residues. The V gene's germline CDR1 is SGHRS and CDR2 YFSETQ. CDR3 residues: CASSPGQMNSYEQYF. The CDR3 bases are TGCGCCAGCAGCCCGGGACAGATGAACTCCTACGAGCAGTACTTC.

The chain carries TRBV9 and TRBJ2-1; unclear D gene. This CDR3 has 12 amino acids. Trimming pared 0 bases from V and 7 bases from J, leaving 5 bases between. Germline V lookup: CDR1 SGDLS, CDR2 YYNGEE. DNA for the CDR3: TGTGCCAGCAGCGTAGCAGAAAATGAGCAGTTCTTC. Protein product: CASSVAENEQFF.

This rearrangement joins TRBV18 to TRBJ1-2; the match to TRBD1 covers 7 bases. Germline trimming cut 2 bases from V and 3 bases from J; bases unmatched to any gene: 3. Germline V CDR1 and CDR2: KGHSH, LQKENI. This CDR3 comprises 14 residues. The CDR3 coding sequence is TGTGCCAGCTCACCAGAGACAGGGCACTATGGCTACACCTTC. Encoded protein: CASSPETGHYGYTF.

This CDR3 is CASSLLGATHQPQHF. The DNA of the CDR3 is TGTGCCAGCAGTTTGCTGGGGGCGACCCATCAGCCCCAGCATTTT. The chain is built from TRBV27 and TRBJ1-5; D is perhaps TRBD1 (6 bases). Germline CDR1 is MNHEY and CDR2 is SMNVEV (reference sequence). With 3 bases removed from V and 5 bases from J, the gap between germline ends came to 14 bases. This CDR3 is built from 15 residues.

V is TRBV30 and J is TRBJ1-3, with D uncertain. The CDR3 is 14 residues long. V was cut by 1 base and J by 0 bases, with 7 bases left in between. Germline-derived CDR1 and CDR2 are GTSNPN and SVGIG (reference sequence). The CDR3: CAWSGTASGNTIYF. CDR3 sequence (DNA): TGTGCCTGGAGTGGTACAGCCTCTGGAAACACCATATATTTT.